This T cell receptor beta chain comes out of a study of T cells after yellow fever vaccination. The length of the CDR3 is 17 residues. V lost 0 bases to trimming and J lost 4 bases, with 18 bases between them. Germline CDR1 SGHTA, CDR2 FQGNSA. General study results and limits: A weaker secondary response peaked on day 5, the primary on day 15. Abundant contaminating clonotypes from the bulk population could appear in FACS-sorted repertoires. Although most clonotypes did not, a small share appeared in both CD4 and CD8 compartments.

This clonotype was picked up a small number of times. Its antigen remains unidentified. Template switching by 5'RACE produced TCR cDNA, adding a universal primer site and UMIs. TCRdb used MiXCR to reprocess the 5' RACE reads, holding one entry per CDR3 protein. This sample has about 630,000 distinct CDR3 sequences, with roughly 12% found just once. The sequenced sample was PBMCs, obtained on the day of the yellow fever booster vaccination. The origin of this receptor is a man aged 30-40 years who received the YFV17D yellow fever vaccine. The chain has TRBV7-2 and TRBJ2-5, with D perhaps being TRBD1 or TRBD2 (6 bases each). The chain's CDR3 is CASSLAYIAVGGETQYF. The CDR3 DNA follows: TGTGCCAGCAGCTTAGCGTATATAGCGGTAGGGGGAGAGACCCAGTACTTC.